A single sample is the source of the 3 T cell receptor beta chains below, sequenced in a study of neurological immune-mediated disorders (dated by TCRdb to the late 2010s). The protocol used for the library was 5' RACE. The sequencer listed for this sample is Illumina HiSeq 2500. TCRdb reworked the public reads: Q25 trimming with fastp, MiXCR clone assembly, productive beta chains retained. One record per CDR3 amino acid sequence lists the most common genes and DNA. This sample lists under 40,000 distinct CDR3 sequences; about 14% were detected once. The ten largest clones add up to 27% of the sample. Sequencing used PBMCs. The receptors originated from a woman aged 50 to 60 with HTLV-1-associated myelopathy (HAM/TSP).

This clonotype was found many times. The genes are TRBV29-1 and TRBJ2-1; TRBD2 matches at 10 bases. V lost 3 bases to trimming and J lost 7 bases; unmatched junction nucleotides: 12. The CDR3 is made up of 16 amino acids. Germline V lookup: CDR1 SQVTM, CDR2 ANQGSEA. In DNA form, the CDR3 reads TGCAGCGTTGAGGGGGAGCGGGAGGGGGGAGGAAATGAGCAGTTCTTC. This codes for CSVEGEREGGGNEQFF.

This clonotype came up many times. The rearrangement uses TRBV6-2 or TRBV6-3 and TRBJ2-4, with TRBD2 as a possible D gene (5 bases). CDR3 length: 16 residues. The ends were cut back, 7 bases at V and 1 base at J, with 17 bases in the middle. CDR1 MNHEY and CDR2 SVGEGT come from the germline V gene. CDR3 region: CASTPRPGSAKNIQYF. For the CDR3, the DNA is TGTGCCAGCACTCCCCGCCCGGGGTCGGCCAAAAACATTCAGTACTTC.

This clonotype was detected many times. The chain carries TRBV5-1 and TRBJ2-3; D could derive from TRBD1 or TRBD2 (5 bases each). This CDR3 spans 15 amino acids. With 0 bases removed from V and 1 base from J, the gap between germline ends came to 9 bases. Looked up from germline, CDR1 is SGHRS and CDR2 is YFSETQ. The CDR3 here is CASSLDGDRTDTQYF. CDR3 coding DNA: TGCGCCAGCAGCTTGGACGGGGACCGCACAGATACGCAGTATTTT.